This T cell receptor (beta chain) appears in the sequencing data of a study of glioma-infiltrating T cells listed by TCRdb under 2016. General notes on the study: Glioma tissue, non-neoplastic brain tissue and matched peripheral blood mononuclear cells were used as sources from which TCR alpha- and beta-chain repertoires were sequenced. To gauge divergence between tissue and blood T-cell populations, every tissue-infiltrating repertoire was compared against the peripheral blood repertoire from the same patient. The paired cohort comprised three low-grade glioma patients, roughly 8 primary glioblastoma patients and three non-glioma patients contributing non-neoplastic brain tissue. General findings and caveats noted by the study authors: VJ-independent divergence between tissue and blood was below expectation in non-neoplastic patients but above expectation in all gliomas, especially low-grade gliomas. Group comparisons were based on small numbers of patients: three non-neoplastic, three low-grade glioma and about eight glioblastoma patients. Very few CDR3 sequences were shared between tissue and blood, attributed to high CDR3 diversity and limited sampling.

For this clonotype: What antigen it recognizes has not been identified. No per-base quality is available; no much larger clone lies one base away.

From its cysteine to its phenylalanine, the CDR3 spans 16 amino acids. The sequence is cut down to CDR3 DNA, 48 bases in frame from base 1. CDR1 and CDR2, per the germline V gene (reference sequence), are SEHNR and FQNEAQ. Between the V and J ends, shortened by 1 base and 0 bases respectively, the junction contains 12 bases. TCR alpha and beta CDR3 regions were amplified with the iRepertoire nested amplicon-rescue multiplex PCR (arm-PCR) platform from RNA. The input for one-step reverse transcription and amplification was about 95-450 ng of either tissue mRNA or PBMC total RNA. After bead purification, a secondary multiplex PCR added Illumina adapters, and libraries were gel-purified between 200 and 400 bp. Internal 6-nucleotide barcodes were carried by the libraries and were used for demultiplexing. The libraries were sequenced on an Illumina MiSeq using 2x220 or 2x250 nucleotide paired-end reads. As for the original processing: FLASH 1.2.11 was used to merge paired reads, and BWA-MEM then aligned the reads to the GRCh37 human genome before TRA and TRB reads were extracted. For V and J assignment, an IMGT-derived reference of cassette sequences and CDR3 motifs that included pseudogenes was used. Reads were translated in three frames, and productive CDR3s were defined by a C…FGXG motif without stop codons. Clonotypes were defined as unique combinations of V-J cassette pair and CDR3 amino acid sequence. Reads were filtered by Hamming distance, thresholded by each sample's sequence error rate in mapped regions. In-frame beta chains were kept once TCRdb had trimmed the public reads at Q25 with fastp and called clones with MiXCR. Rows matching on CDR3 protein sequence are summarized as one entry with the most common DNA and genes. The V and J calls and clone size are TCRdb's, not the authors'. The sample records 150,000 or so distinct CDR3 sequences, about 39% of which are singletons. The ten largest clones take up around 20% of the sample.

The rearranged segments are TRBV7-9 and TRBJ2-5; possibly the D gene is TRBD1, per 5 matching bases. The TCR sequence derives from a human donor with low-grade glioma or glioblastoma, undergoing nonglioma brain surgery, or in good health (not recorded which). Material: glioma tissue, nonneoplastic brain tissue, or PBMCs (not recorded which). The CDR3 is CASSLGLGQYQETQYF. The nucleotides are TGTGCCAGCAGCTTAGGTTTGGGGCAGTACCAAGAGACCCAGTACTTC.